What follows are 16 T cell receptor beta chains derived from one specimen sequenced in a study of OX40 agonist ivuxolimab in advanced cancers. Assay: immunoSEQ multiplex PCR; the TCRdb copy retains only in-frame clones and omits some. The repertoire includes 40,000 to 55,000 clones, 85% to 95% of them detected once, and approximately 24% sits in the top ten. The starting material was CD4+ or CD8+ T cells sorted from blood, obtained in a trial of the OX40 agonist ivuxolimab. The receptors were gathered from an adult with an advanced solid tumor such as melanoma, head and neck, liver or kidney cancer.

DNA of the CDR3: TGTGCCAGCTCACCGGGGGGCTCTGGGGCCAACGTCCTGACTTTC. It translates to CASSPGGSGANVLTF. V is TRBV18 and J is TRBJ2-6; tentatively, D is TRBD2 (6 bases). V was shortened by 3 bases and J by 0 bases, with 6 bases between the two germline ends. CDR3 length: 15 residues. CDR1 KGHSH and CDR2 LQKENI come from the germline V gene.

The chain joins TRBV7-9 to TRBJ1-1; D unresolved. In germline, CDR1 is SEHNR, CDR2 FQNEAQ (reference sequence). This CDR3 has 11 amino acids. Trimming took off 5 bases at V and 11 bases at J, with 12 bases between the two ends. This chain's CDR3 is CASSALGEAFF. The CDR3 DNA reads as TGTGCCAGCAGCGCCCTTGGGGAGGCTTTCTTT.

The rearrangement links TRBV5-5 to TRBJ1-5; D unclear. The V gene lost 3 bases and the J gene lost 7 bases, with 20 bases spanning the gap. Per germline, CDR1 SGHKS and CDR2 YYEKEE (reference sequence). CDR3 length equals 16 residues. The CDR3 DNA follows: TGTGCCAGCAGCTCCAGCGGGGTGATTAGCGGGCAGCCCCAGCATTTT. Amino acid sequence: CASSSSGVISGQPQHF.

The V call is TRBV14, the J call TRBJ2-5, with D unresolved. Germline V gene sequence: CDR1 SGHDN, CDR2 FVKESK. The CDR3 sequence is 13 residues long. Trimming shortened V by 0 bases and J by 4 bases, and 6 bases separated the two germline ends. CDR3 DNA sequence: TGTGCCAGCAGCCAAGATAGTTTAGAGACCCAGTACTTC. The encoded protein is CASSQDSLETQYF.

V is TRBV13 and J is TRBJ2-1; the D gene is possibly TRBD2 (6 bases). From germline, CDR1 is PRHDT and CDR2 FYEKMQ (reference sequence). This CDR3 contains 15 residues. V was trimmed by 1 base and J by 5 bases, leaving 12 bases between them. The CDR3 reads CASSLAGVTDNEQFF. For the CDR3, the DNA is TGTGCCAGCAGCTTAGCGGGAGTAACTGACAATGAGCAGTTCTTC. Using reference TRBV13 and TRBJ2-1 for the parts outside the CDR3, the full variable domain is AAGVIQSPRHLIKEKRETATLKCYPIPRHDTVYWYQQGPGQDPQFLISFYEKMQSDKGSIPDRFSAQQFSDYHSELNMSSLELGDSALYFCASSLAGVTDNEQFFGPGTRLTVL.

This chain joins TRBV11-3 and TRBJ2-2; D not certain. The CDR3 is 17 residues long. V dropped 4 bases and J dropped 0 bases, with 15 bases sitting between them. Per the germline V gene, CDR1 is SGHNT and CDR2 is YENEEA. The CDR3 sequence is CASSSSYSFSNTGELFF. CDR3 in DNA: TGTGCCAGCAGCTCCTCGTACAGTTTCTCGAACACCGGGGAGCTGTTTTTT. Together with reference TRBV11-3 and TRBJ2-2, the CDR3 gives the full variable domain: EAGVVQSPRYKIIEKKQPVAFWCNPISGHNTLYWYLQNLGQGPELLIRYENEEAVDDSQLPKDRFSAERLKGVDSTLKIQPAELGDSAVYLCASSSSYSFSNTGELFFGEGSRLTVL.

The CDR3 sequence is CSAGTATSYEQYF. In DNA form, the CDR3 reads TGCAGCGCCGGGACAGCAACCTCCTACGAGCAGTACTTC. The gene calls are TRBV29-1 and TRBJ2-7; TRBD1 agrees at 7 bases. Trimming cost V 7 bases and J 0 bases; bases outside gene matches: 6. Germline V gene data show CDR1 as SQVTM and CDR2 as ANQGSEA. The CDR3 runs 13 residues.

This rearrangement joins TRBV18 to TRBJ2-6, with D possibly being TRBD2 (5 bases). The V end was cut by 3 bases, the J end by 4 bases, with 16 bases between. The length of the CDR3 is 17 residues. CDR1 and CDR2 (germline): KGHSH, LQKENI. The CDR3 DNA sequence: TGTGCCAGCTCACCCCGGGAAAGGCTGAAAGGGGCCAACGTCCTGACTTTC. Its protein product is CASSPRERLKGANVLTF.

The CDR3 DNA sequence: TGTGCCAGCAGCTTAGCAGAGAAGAGCAATCAGCCCCAGCATTTT. Protein sequence: CASSLAEKSNQPQHF. This chain connects TRBV7-2 to TRBJ1-5; D not resolved. Trimming took off 0 bases at V and 1 base at J, with 7 bases between the two ends. Germline lookup yields CDR1 SGHTA and CDR2 FQGNSA. The CDR3 contains 15 residues. The entire variable domain, with the rest obtained from reference TRBV7-2 and TRBJ1-5, is as follows: GAGVSQSPSNKVTEKGKDVELRCDPISGHTALYWYRQSLGQGLEFLIYFQGNSAPDKSGLPSDRFSAERTGGSVSTLTIQRTQQEDSAVYLCASSLAEKSNQPQHFGDGTRLSIL.

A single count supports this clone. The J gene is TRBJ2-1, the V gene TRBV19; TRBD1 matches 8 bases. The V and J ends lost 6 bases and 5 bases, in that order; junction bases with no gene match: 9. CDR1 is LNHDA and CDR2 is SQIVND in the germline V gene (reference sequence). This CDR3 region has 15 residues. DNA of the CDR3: TGTGCCAGTAGCCCCGGACAGGGTAGGCACAATGAGCAGTTCTTC. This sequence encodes CASSPGQGRHNEQFF.

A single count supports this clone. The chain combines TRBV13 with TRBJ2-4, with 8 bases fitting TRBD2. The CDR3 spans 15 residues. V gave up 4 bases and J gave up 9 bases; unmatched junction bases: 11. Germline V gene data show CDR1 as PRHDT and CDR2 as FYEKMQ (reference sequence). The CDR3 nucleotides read TGTGCCAGCAGCTCCCGGGAGGGTCACTTTGGCATTCAGTACTTC. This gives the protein CASSSREGHFGIQYF.

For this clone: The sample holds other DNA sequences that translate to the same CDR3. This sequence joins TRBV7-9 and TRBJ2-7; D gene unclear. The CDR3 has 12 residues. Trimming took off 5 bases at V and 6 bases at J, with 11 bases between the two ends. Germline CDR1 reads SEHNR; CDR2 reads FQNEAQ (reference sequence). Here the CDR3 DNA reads TGTGCCAGCAGCCCGGGCCGCCCCGAGCAGTACTTC. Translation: CASSPGRPEQYF.

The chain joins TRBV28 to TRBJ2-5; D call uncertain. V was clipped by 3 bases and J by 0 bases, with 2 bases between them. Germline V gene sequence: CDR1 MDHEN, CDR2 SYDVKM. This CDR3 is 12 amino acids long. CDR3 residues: CASSLYQETQYF. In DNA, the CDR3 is TGTGCCAGCAGTTTGTACCAAGAGACCCAGTACTTC.

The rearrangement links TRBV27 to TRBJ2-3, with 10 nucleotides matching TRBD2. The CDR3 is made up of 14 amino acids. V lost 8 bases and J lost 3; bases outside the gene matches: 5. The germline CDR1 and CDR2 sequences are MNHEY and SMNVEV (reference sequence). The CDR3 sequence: CASGAGGWTDTQYF. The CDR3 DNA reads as TGTGCCAGCGGAGCGGGAGGGTGGACAGATACGCAGTATTTT.

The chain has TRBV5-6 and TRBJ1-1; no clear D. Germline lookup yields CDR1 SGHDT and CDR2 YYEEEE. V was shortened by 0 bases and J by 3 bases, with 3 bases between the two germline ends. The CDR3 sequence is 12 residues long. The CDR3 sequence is CASSLADTEAFF. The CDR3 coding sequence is TGTGCCAGCAGCTTGGCTGACACTGAAGCTTTCTTT.

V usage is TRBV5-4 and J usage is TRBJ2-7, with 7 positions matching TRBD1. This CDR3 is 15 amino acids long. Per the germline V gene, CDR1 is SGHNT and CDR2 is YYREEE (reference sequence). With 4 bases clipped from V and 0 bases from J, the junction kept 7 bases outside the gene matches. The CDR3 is CASSPIRGFSYEQYF. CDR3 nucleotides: TGTGCCAGCAGCCCAATCAGGGGGTTCTCCTACGAGCAGTACTTC. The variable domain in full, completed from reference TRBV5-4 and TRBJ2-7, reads ETGVTQSPTHLIKTRGQQVTLRCSSQSGHNTVSWYQQALGQGPQFIFQYYREEENGRGNFPPRFSGLQFPNYSSELNVNALELDDSALYLCASSPIRGFSYEQYFGPGTRLTVT.